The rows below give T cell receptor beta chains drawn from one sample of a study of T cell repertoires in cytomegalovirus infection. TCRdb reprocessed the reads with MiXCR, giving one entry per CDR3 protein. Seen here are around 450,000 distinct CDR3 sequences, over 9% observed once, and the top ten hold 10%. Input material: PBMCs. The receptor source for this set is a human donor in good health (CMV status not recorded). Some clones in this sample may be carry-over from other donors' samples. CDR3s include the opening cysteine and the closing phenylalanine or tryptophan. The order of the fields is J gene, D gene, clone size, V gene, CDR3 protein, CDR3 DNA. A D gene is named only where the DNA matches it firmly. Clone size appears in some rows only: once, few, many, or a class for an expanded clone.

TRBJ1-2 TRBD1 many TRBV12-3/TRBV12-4 CASTHRGVHGYTF TGTGCCAGCACCCACAGGGGTGTCCATGGCTACACCTTC
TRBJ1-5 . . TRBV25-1 CTSSPSGGGFNQPQHF TGTACCAGCAGCCCTTCGGGGGGAGGGTTCAATCAGCCCCAGCATTTT
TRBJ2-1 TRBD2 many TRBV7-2 CASRRGDLTYNEQFF TGTGCCAGCAGGCGGGGGGATTTGACCTACAATGAGCAGTTCTTC
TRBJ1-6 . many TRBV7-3 CASSSGISGSPLHF TGTGCCAGCAGCTCGGGGATATCGGGTTCACCCCTCCACTTT
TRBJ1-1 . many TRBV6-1 CASSEKRNTEAFF TGTGCCAGCAGTGAGAAGAGGAACACTGAAGCTTTCTTT
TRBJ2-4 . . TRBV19 CASSTPDLGAKNIQYF TGTGCCAGTAGTACACCGGACCTCGGGGCCAAAAACATTCAGTACTTC
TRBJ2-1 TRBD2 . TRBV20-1 CSARSSGLYNEQFF TGCAGTGCTAGATCTAGCGGCCTCTACAATGAGCAGTTCTTC
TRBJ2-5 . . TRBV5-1 CASSQQGDQETQYF TGCGCCAGCTCACAACAGGGAGACCAAGAGACCCAGTACTTC
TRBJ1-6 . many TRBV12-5 CASGLSGVGSPLHF TGTGCTAGTGGTTTGTCGGGGGTCGGATCACCCCTCCACTTT
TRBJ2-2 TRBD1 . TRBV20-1 CSASSRDRAVGELFF TGCAGTGCCAGCTCCCGGGACAGGGCAGTGGGGGAGCTGTTTTTT
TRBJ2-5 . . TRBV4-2 CASSQGGVRTRQETQYF TGTGCCAGCAGCCAGGGGGGCGTAAGGACTCGCCAAGAGACCCAGTACTTC
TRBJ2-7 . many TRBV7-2 CASSLGSGEGYEQYF TGTGCCAGCAGCTTAGGGTCAGGGGAAGGCTACGAGCAGTACTTC
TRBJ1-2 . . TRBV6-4 CASSDIGLRLPLNYGYTF TGTGCCAGCAGTGACATCGGCCTACGACTCCCGCTCAACTATGGCTACACCTTC
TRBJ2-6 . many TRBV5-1 CASRERLSGANVLTF TGCGCCAGCAGGGAAAGATTGTCTGGGGCCAACGTCCTGACTTTC
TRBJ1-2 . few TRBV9 CASSVASLSRAGGYTF TGTGCCAGCAGCGTAGCGTCGTTGTCCAGGGCGGGAGGCTACACCTTC
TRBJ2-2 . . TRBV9 CASSPPRDTGELFF TGTGCCAGCAGCCCCCCAAGGGACACCGGGGAGCTGTTTTTT
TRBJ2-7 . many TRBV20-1 CSAREGGTYEQYF TGCAGTGCTAGAGAAGGGGGAACATACGAGCAGTACTTC
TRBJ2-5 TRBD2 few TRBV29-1 CSVRGGGRVGETQYF TGCAGCGTCCGCGGAGGCGGGAGAGTAGGGGAGACCCAGTACTTC
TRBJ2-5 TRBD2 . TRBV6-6 CASSSPGLAGNQETQYF TGTGCCAGCAGTTCCCCGGGACTAGCGGGCAACCAAGAGACCCAGTACTTC
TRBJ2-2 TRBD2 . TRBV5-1 CASSFGTITGELFF TGCGCCAGCAGCTTCGGGACTATCACCGGGGAGCTGTTTTTT
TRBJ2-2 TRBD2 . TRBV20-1 CSARDGRLAGYWNTGELFF TGCAGTGCTAGAGATGGCCGACTAGCGGGATATTGGAACACCGGGGAGCTGTTTTTT
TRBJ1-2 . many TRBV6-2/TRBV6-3 CASSYSATGNYGYTF TGTGCCAGCAGTTACTCGGCCACAGGGAACTATGGCTACACCTTC